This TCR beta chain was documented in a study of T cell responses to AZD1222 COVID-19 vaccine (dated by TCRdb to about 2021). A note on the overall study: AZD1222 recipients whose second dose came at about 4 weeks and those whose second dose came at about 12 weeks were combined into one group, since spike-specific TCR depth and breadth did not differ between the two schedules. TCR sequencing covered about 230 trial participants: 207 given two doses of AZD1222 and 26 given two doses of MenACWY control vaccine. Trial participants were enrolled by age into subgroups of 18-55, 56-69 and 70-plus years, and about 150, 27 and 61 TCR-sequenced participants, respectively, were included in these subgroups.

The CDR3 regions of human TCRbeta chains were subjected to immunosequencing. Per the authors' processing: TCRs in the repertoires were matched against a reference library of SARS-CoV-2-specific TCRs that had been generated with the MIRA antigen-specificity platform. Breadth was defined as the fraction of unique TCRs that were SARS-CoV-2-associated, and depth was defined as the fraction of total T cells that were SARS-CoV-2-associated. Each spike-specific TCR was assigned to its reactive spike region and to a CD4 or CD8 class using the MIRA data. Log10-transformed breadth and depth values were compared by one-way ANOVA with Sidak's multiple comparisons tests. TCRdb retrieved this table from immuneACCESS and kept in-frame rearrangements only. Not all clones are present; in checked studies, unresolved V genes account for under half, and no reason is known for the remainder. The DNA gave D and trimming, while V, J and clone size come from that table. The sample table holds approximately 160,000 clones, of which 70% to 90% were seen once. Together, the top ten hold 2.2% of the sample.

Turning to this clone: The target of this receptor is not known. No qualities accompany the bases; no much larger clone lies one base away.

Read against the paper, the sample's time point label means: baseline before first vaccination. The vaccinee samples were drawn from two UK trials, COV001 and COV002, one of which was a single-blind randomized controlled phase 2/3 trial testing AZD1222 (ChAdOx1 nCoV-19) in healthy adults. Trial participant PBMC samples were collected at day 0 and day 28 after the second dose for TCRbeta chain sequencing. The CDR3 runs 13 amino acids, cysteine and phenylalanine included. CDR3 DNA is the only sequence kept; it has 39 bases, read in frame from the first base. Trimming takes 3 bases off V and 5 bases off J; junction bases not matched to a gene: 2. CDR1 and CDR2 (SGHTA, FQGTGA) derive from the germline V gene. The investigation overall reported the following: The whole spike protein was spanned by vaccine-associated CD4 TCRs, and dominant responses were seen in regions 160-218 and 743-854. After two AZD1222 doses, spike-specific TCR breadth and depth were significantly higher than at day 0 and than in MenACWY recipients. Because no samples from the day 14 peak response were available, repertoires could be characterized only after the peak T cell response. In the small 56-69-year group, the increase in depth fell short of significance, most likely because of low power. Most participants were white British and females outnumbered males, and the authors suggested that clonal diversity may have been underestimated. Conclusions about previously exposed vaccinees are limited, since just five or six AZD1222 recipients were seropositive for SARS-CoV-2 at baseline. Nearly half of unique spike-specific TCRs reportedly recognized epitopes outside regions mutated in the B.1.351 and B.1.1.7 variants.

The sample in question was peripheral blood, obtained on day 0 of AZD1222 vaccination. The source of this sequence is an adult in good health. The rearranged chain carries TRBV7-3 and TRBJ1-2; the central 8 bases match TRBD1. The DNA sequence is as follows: TGTGCCAGCAGCTTCGGACAGGGTTATGGCTACACCTTC. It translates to CASSFGQGYGYTF.